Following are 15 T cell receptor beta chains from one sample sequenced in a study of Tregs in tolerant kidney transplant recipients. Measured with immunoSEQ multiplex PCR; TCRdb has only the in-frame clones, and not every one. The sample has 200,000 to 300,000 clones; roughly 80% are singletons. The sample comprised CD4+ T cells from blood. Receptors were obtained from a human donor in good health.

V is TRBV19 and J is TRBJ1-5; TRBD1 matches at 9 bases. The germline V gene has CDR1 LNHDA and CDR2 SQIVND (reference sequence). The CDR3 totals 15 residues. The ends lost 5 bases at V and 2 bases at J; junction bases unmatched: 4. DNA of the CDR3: TGTGCCAGTAGTGCCCGGGACAGGGGCAATCAGCCCCAGCATTTT. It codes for CASSARDRGNQPQHF.

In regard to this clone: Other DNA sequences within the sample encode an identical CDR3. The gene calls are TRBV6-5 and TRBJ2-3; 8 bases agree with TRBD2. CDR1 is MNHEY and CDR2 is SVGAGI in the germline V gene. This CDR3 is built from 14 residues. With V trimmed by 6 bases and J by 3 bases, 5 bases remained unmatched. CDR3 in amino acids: CASSPGRGTDTQYF. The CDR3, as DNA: TGTGCCAGCAGCCCCGGGAGGGGGACAGATACGCAGTATTTT.

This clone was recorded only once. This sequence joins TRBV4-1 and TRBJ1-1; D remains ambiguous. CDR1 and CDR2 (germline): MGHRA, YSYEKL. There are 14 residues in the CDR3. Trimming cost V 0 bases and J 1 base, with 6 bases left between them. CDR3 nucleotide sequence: TGCGCCAGCAGCCAAGACTGGTCGAACACTGAAGCTTTCTTT. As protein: CASSQDWSNTEAFF.

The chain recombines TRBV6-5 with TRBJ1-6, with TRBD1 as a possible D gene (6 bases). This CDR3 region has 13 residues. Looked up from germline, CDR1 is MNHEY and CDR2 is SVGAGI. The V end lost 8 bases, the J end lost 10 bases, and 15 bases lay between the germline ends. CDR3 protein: CASRQGKRSPLHF. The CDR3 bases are TGTGCCAGCCGGCAGGGGAAGCGGTCACCCCTCCACTTT.

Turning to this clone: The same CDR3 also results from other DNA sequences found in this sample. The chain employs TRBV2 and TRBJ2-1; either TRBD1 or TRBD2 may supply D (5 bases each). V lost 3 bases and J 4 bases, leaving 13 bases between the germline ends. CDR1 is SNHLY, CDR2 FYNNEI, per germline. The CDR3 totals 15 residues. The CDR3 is CASSEGVVRYNEQFF. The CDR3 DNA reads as TGTGCCAGCAGTGAGGGGGTTGTGAGGTACAATGAGCAGTTCTTC.

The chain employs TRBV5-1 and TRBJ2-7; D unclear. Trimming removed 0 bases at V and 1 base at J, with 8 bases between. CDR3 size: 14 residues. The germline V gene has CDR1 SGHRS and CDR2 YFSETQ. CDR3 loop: CASSLEHESYEQYF. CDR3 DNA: TGCGCCAGCAGCTTGGAACATGAGTCCTACGAGCAGTACTTC.

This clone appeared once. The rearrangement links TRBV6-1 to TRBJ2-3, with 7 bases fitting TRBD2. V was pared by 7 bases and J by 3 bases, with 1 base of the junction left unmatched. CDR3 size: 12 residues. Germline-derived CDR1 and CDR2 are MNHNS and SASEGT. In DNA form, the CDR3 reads TGTGCCAGCACGCGGGGGACAGATACGCAGTATTTT. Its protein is CASTRGTDTQYF.

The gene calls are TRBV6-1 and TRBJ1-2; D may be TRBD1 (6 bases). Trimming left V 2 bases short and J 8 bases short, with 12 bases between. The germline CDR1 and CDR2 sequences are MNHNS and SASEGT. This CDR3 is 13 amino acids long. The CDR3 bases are TGTGCCAGCAGTGAAATCACAGGGCGGGGCTACACCTTC. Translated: CASSEITGRGYTF.

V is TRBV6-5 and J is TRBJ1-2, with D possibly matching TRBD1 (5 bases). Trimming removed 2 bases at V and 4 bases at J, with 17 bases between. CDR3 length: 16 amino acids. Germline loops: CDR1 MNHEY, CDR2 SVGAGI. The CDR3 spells CASSYPTGGATYGYTF. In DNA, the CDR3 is TGTGCCAGCAGTTACCCTACTGGGGGAGCAACCTATGGCTACACCTTC.

The chain's CDR3 is CATQKSSENQPQHF. In nucleotides, the CDR3 is TGTGCCACCCAAAAGTCGTCAGAAAATCAGCCCCAGCATTTT. The genes are TRBV2 and TRBJ1-5; D unresolved. The CDR3 covers 14 residues. The V end was cut by 10 bases, the J end by 4 bases, with 17 bases between. The germline gives CDR1 SNHLY, CDR2 FYNNEI.

The DNA for the CDR3 is TGTGCCAGCAGCAAAAATTCGCCCGGGCCTACTAACTACGAGCAGTACTTC. Translation: CASSKNSPGPTNYEQYF. The chain has TRBV21-1 and TRBJ2-7. TRBV21-1 is shown as a pseudogene. The CDR3 loop spans 17 amino acids.

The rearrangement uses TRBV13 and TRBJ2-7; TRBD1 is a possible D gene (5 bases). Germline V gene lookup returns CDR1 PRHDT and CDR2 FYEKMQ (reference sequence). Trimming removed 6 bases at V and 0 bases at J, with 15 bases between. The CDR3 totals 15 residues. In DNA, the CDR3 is TGTGCCAGCAGATCCCAAACAGGACGCTCCTACGAGCAGTACTTC. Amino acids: CASRSQTGRSYEQYF.

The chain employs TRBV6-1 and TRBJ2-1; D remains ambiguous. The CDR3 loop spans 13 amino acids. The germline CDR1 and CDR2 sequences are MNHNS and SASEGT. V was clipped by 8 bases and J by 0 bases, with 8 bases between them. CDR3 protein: CASSTRSYNEQFF. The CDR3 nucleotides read TGTGCCAGCTCGACCCGCTCCTACAATGAGCAGTTCTTC.

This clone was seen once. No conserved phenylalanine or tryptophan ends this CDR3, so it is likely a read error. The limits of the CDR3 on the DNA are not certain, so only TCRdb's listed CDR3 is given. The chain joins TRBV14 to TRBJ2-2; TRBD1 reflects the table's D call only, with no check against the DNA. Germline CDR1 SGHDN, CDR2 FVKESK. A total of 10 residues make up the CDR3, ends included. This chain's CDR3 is CASSYGQPRG.

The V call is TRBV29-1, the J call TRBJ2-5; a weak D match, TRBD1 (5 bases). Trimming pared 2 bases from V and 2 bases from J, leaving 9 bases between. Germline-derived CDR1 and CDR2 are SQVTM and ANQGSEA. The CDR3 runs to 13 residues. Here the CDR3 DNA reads TGCAGCGTTGAACGCAGGGCTCAAGAGACCCAGTACTTC. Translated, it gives CSVERRAQETQYF.